The entry that follows covers one T cell receptor (beta chain) sequence. One end of the junction varies from germline; a read error may be responsible. Germline V gene data show CDR1 as MNHNS and CDR2 as SASEGT. The CDR3 consists of 17 residues. The data were obtained in a study of CD4 and CD8 cells across lung adenocarcinoma regions. MiXCR was run by TCRdb on the PCR reads, yielding one entry per CDR3 protein. The data show some 3,500 distinct CDR3 sequences, about 56% seen once. The sequenced material came from CD4+ T cells from the margin of a lung tumor. The chain has TRBV6-1 and TRBJ2-3, with TRBD1 matching 10 bases. The TCR originated in a female donor with lung adenocarcinoma. The CD4 and CD8 labels of this study may be unreliable. The CDR3 loop is CASSRDRGRVWKNTQYF. In nucleotides, the CDR3 is TGTGCCAGCAGTCGAGACAGGGGGCGGGTATGGAAAAACACGCAGTATTTC.